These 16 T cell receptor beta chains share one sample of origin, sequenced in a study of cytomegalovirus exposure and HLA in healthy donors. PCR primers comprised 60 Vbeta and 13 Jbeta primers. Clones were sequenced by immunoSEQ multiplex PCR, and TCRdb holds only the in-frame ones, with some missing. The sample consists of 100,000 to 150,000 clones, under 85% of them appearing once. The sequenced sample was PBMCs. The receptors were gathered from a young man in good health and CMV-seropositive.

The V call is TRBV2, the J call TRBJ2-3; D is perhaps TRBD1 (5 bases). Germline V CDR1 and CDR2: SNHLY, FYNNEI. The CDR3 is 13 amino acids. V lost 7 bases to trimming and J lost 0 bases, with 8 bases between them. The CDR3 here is CASTGQSTDTQYF. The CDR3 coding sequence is TGTGCCAGCACCGGACAAAGCACAGATACGCAGTATTTT.

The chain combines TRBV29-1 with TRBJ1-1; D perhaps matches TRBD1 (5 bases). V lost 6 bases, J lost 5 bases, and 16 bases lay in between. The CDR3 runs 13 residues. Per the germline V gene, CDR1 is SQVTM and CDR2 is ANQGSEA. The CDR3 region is CSVTVGGGTEAFF. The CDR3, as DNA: TGCAGCGTGACCGTCGGGGGGGGTACTGAAGCTTTCTTT.

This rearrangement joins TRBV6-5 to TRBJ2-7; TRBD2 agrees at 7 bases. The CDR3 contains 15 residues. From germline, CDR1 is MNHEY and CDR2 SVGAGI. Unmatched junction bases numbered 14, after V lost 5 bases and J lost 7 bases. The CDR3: CASSRGRGGPFEQYF. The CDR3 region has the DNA TGTGCCAGCAGTAGGGGTCGGGGAGGGCCTTTTGAGCAGTACTTC.

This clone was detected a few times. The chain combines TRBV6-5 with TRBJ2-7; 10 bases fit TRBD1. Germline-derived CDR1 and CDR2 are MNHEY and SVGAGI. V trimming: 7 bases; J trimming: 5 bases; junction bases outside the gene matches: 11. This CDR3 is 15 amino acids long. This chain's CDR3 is CASTPAGQGRDEQYF. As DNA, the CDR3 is TGTGCCAGCACCCCAGCGGGACAGGGGAGGGACGAGCAGTACTTC.

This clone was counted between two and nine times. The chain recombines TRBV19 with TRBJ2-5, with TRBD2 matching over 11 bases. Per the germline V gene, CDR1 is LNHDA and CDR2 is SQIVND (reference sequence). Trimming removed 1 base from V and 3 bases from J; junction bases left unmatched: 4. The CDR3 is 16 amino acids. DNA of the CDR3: TGTGCCAGTAGTATAGTGGGACTAGCGGCGGAAGAGACCCAGTACTTC. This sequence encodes CASSIVGLAAEETQYF. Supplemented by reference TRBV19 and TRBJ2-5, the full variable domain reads DGGITQSPKYLFRKEGQNVTLSCEQNLNHDAMYWYRQDPGQGLRLIYYSQIVNDFQKGDIAEGYSVSREKKESFPLTVTSAQKNPTAFYLCASSIVGLAAEETQYFGPGTRLLVL.

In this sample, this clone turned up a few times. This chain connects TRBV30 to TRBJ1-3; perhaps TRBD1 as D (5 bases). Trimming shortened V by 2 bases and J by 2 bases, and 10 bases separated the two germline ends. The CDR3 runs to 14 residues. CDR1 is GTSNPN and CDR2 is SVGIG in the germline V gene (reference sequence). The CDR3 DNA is TGTGCCTGGAGTACCGGGGGAGCTGGAAACACCATATATTTT. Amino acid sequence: CAWSTGGAGNTIYF.

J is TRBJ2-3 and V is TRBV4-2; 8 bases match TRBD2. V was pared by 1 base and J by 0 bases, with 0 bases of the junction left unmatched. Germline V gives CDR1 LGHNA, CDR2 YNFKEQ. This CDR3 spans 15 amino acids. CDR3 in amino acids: CASSQGLASTDTQYF. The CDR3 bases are TGTGCCAGCAGCCAAGGACTAGCGAGCACAGATACGCAGTATTTT.

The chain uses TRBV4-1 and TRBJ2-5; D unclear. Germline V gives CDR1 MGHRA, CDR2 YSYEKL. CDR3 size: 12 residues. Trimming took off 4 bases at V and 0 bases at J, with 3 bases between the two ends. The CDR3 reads CASSPDQETQYF. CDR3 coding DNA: TGCGCCAGCAGCCCAGACCAAGAGACCCAGTACTTC.

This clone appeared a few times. CDR3 DNA: TGCGCCAGCAGTTCGACAGCTAGCTCTGGAAACACCATATATTTT. This translates into CASSSTASSGNTIYF. The chain recombines TRBV5-1 with TRBJ1-3; perhaps TRBD1 as D (5 bases). V was cut by 5 bases and J by 0 bases, with 12 bases left in between. This CDR3 has 15 residues. The germline V gene encodes CDR1 SGHRS and CDR2 YFSETQ.

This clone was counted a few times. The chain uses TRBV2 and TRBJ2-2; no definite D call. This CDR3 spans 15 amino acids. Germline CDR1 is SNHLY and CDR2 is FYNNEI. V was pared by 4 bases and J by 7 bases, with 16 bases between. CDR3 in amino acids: CASSGALNEVGELFF. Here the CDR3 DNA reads TGTGCCAGCAGTGGCGCGCTGAACGAGGTCGGGGAGCTGTTTTTT. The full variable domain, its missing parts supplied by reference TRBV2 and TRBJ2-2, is EPEVTQTPSHQVTQMGQEVILRCVPISNHLYFYWYRQILGQKVEFLVSFYNNEISEKSEIFDDQFSVERPDGSNFTLKIRSTKLEDSAMYFCASSGALNEVGELFFGEGSRLTVL.

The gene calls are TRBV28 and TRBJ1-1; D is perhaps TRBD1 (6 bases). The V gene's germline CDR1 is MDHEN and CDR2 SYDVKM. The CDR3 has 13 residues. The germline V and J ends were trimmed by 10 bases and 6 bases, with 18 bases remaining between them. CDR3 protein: CAIRPGHLAEAFF. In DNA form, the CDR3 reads TGTGCCATCCGTCCGGGACATCTCGCTGAAGCTTTCTTT. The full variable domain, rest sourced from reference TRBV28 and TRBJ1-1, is DVKVTQSSRYLVKRTGEKVFLECVQDMDHENMFWYRQDPGLGLRLIYFSYDVKMKEKGDIPEGYSVSREKKERFSLILESASTNQTSMYLCAIRPGHLAEAFFGQGTRLTVV.

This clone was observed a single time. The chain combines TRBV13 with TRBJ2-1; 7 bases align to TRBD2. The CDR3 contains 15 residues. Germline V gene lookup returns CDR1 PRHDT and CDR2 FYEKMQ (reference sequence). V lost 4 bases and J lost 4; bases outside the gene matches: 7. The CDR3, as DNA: TGTGCCAGCAGCTCACGGGACTATTCATACAATGAGCAGTTCTTC. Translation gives CASSSRDYSYNEQFF.

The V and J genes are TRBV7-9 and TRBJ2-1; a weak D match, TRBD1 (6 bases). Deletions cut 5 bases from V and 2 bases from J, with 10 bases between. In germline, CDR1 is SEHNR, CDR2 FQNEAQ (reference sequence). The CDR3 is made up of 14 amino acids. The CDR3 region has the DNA TGTGCCAGCAGCCAGACAGGAGCCTACAATGAGCAGTTCTTC. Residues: CASSQTGAYNEQFF.

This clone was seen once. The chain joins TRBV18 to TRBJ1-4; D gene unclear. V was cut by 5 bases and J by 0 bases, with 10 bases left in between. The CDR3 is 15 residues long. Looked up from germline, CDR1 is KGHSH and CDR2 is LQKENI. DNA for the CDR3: TGTGCCAGCTCAATAGGGAGAGCAACTAATGAAAAACTGTTTTTT. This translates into CASSIGRATNEKLFF.

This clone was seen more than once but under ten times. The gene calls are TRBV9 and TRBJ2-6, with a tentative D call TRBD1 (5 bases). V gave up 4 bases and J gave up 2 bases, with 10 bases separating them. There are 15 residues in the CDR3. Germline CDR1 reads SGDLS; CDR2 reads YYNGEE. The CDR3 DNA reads TGTGCCAGCAGCTCGACAGTTCCTGGGGCCAACGTCCTGACTTTC. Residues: CASSSTVPGANVLTF.

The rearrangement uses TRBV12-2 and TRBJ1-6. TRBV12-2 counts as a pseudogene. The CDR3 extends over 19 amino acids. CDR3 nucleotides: TGTGCAAGTCGCTTAGTAGGGCTTGTAAAGGAGGATTATAATTCACCCCTCCACTTT. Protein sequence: CASRLVGLVKEDYNSPLHF.